The present TCR beta chain was sequenced within a study of T cells after yellow fever vaccination. MiXCR, applied by TCRdb to the 5' RACE reads, yields one record per CDR3 protein. The top ten hold around a sixth of the sample, which has 500,000 to 650,000 distinct CDR3 sequences, about 15% seen once. The source was PBMCs, collected 5 to 6 days after the first yellow fever vaccination. The clonotype originates from a man younger than 30 who received the YFV17D yellow fever vaccine.

The CDR3 sequence is CASSLVGLAGSSTDTQYF. Here the CDR3 DNA reads TGTGCCAGCAGCTTAGTGGGGCTAGCGGGATCTAGCACAGATACGCAGTATTTT. The chain carries TRBV11-2 and TRBJ2-3; 9 bases map to TRBD2. The CDR3 contains 18 residues. Trimming at V came to 1 base and at J to 0 bases, leaving 8 bases not matched to a gene. Germline-derived CDR1 and CDR2 are SGHAT and FQNNGV.